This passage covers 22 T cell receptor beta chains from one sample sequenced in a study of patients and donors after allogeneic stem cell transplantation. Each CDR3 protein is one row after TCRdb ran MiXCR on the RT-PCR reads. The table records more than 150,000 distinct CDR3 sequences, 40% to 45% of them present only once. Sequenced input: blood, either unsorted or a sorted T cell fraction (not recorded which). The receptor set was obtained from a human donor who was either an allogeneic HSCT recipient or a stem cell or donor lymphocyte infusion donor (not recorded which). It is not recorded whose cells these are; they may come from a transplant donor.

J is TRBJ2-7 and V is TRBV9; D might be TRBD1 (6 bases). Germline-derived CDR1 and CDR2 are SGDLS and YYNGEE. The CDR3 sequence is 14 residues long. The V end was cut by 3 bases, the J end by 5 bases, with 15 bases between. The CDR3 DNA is TGTGCCAGCAGCGCATTTGGACAGTATGACGAGCAGTACTTC. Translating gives CASSAFGQYDEQYF.

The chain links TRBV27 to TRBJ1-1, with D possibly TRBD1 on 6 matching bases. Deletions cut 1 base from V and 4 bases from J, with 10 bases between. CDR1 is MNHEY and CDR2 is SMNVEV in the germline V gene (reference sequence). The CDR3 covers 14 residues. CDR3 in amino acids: CASSLWGGGTEAFF. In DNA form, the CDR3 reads TGTGCCAGCAGTTTATGGGGGGGCGGCACTGAAGCTTTCTTT.

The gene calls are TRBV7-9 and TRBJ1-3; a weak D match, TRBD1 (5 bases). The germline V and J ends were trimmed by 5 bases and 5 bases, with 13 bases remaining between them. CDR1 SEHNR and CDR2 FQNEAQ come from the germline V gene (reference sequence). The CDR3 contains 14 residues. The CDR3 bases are TGTGCCAGCAGCCTTTCCGGGACTCGAAACACCATATATTTT. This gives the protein CASSLSGTRNTIYF.

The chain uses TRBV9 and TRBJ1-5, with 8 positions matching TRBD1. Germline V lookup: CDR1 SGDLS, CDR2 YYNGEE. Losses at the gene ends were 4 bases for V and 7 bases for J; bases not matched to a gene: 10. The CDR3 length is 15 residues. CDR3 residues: CASSPSGQGSQPQHF. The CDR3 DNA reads TGTGCCAGCAGCCCGAGTGGACAGGGAAGCCAGCCCCAGCATTTT.

In nucleotides, the CDR3 is TGTGCCAGCAGCTTAGCGCGGACAGAGGGTTATGGCTACACCTTC. Its translation is CASSLARTEGYGYTF. The V and J genes are TRBV7-2 and TRBJ1-2; D might be TRBD1 (6 bases). V was shortened by 0 bases and J by 5 bases, with 13 bases between the two germline ends. From germline, CDR1 is SGHTA and CDR2 FQGNSA. CDR3 length: 15 residues.

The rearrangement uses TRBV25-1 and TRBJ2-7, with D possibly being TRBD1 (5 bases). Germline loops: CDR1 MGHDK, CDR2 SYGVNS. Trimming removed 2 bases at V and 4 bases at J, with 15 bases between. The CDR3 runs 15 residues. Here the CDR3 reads CASSEAGQKLYEQYF. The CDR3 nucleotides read TGTGCCAGCAGTGAAGCAGGGCAGAAGTTGTACGAGCAGTACTTC.

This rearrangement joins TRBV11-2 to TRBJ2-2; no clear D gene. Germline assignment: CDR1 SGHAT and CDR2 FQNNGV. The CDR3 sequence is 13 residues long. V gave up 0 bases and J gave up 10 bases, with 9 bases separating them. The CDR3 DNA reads TGTGCCAGCAGCTTAGAGACAAGGCAGGAGCTGTTTTTT. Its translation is CASSLETRQELFF.

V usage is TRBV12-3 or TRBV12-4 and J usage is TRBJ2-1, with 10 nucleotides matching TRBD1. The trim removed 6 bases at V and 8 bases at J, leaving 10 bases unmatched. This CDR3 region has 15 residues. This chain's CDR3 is CASSTGTGEVYEQFF. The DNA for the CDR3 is TGTGCCAGCAGCACCGGGACAGGGGAAGTCTATGAGCAGTTCTTC.

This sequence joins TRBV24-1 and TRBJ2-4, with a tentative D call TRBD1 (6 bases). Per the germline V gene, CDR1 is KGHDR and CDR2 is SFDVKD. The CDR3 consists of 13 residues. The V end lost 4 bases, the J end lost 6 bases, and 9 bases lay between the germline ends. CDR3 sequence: CATSEGGGNIQYF. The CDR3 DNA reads TGTGCCACCAGTGAAGGGGGTGGAAACATTCAGTACTTC.

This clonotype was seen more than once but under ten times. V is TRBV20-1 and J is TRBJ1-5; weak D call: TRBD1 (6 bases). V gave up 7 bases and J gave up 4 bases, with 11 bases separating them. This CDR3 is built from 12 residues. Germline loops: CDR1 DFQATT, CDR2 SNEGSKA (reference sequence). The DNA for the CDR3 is TGCAGTGTCAGACAGGATAATCAGCCCCAGCATTTT. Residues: CSVRQDNQPQHF.

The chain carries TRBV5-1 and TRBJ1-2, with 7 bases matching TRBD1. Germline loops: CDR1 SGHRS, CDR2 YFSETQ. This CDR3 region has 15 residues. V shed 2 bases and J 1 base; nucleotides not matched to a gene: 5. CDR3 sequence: CASSFGDRSNYGYTF. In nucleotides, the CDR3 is TGCGCCAGCAGCTTCGGGGACAGAAGTAACTATGGCTACACCTTC. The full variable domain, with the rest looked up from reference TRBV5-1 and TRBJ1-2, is KAGVTQTPRYLIKTRGQQVTLSCSPISGHRSVSWYQQTPGQGLQFLFEYFSETQRNKGNFPGRFSGRQFSNSRSEMNVSTLELGDSALYLCASSFGDRSNYGYTFGSGTRLTVV.

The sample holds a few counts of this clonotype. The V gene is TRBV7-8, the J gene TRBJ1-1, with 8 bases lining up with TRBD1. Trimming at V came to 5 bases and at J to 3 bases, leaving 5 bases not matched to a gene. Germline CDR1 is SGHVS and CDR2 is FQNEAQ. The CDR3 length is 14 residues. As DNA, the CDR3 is TGTGCCAGCAGCACTCACAGGGGGGACACTGAAGCTTTCTTT. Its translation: CASSTHRGDTEAFF.

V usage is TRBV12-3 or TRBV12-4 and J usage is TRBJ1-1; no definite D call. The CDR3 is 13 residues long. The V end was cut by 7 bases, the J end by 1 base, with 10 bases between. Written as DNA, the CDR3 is TGTGCCAGCACTAAACGAGCGAACACTGAAGCTTTCTTT. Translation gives CASTKRANTEAFF.

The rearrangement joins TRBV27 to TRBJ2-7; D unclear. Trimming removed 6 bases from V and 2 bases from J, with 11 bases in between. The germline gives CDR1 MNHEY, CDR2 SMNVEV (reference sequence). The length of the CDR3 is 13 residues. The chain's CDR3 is CASRPTATYEQYF. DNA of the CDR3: TGTGCCAGCAGACCCACAGCGACCTACGAGCAGTACTTC.

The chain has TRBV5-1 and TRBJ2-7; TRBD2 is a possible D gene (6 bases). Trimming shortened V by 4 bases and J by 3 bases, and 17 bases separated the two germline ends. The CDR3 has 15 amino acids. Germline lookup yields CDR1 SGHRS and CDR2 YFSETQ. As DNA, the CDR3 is TGCGCCAGCAGCCTACCTCGGGACTCCTACTACGAGCAGTACTTC. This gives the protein CASSLPRDSYYEQYF.

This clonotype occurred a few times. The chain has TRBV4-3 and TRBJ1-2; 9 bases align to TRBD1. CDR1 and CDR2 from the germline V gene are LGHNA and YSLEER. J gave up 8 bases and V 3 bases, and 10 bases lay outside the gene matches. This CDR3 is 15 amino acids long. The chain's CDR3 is CASSHLPQGADGYTF. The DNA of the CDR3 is TGCGCCAGCAGCCACCTTCCACAGGGGGCGGACGGCTACACCTTC.

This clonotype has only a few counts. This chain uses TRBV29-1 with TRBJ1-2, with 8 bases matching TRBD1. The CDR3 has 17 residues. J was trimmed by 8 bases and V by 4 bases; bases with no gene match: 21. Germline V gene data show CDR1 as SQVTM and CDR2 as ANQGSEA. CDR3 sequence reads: CSVGNRDRSLRPMGYTF. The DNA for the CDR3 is TGCAGCGTTGGTAACCGGGACAGGTCCCTTCGTCCTATGGGCTACACCTTC.

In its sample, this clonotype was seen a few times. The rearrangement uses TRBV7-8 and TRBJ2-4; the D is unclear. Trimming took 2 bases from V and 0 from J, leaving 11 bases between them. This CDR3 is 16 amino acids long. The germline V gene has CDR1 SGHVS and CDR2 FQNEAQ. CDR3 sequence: CASSLSPDLAKNIQYF. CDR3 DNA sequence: TGTGCCAGCAGCTTATCCCCGGATCTAGCCAAAAACATTCAGTACTTC.

CDR3 sequence (DNA): TGTGCCAGCAGTTACCGTGGGGGCGTCAACACTGAAGCTTTCTTT. Translating gives CASSYRGGVNTEAFF. V and J are TRBV6-5 and TRBJ1-1; the D gene is possibly TRBD1 (6 bases). V lost 2 bases and J lost 2, with 12 bases in between. The CDR3 is 15 residues long. The germline gives CDR1 MNHEY, CDR2 SVGAGI.

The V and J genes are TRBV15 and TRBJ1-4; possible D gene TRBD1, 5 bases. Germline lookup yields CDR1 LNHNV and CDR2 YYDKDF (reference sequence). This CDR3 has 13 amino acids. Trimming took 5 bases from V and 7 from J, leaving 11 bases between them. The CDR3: CATSGGMGEKLFF. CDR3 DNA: TGTGCCACCAGCGGGGGGATGGGTGAAAAACTGTTTTTT.

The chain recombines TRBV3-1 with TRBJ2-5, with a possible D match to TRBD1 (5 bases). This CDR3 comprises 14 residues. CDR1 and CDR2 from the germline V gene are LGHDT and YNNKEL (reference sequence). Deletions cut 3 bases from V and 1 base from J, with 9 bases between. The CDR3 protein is CASSQGLVQETQYF. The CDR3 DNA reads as TGTGCCAGCAGCCAGGGGCTGGTCCAAGAGACCCAGTACTTC.

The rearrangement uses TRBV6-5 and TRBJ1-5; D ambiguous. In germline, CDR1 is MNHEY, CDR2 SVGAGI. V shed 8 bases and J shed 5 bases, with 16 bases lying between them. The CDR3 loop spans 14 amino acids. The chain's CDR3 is CASAVKAGHQPQHF. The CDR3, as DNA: TGTGCCAGCGCCGTCAAGGCCGGCCATCAGCCCCAGCATTTT.